A single sample is the source of the 2 T cell receptor beta chains below, sequenced in a study of cytomegalovirus exposure and HLA in healthy donors. Amplification used 60 Vbeta primers and 13 Jbeta primers. Here immunoSEQ multiplex PCR was the method, and the copy in TCRdb shows in-frame clones only, minus some. The sample records 90,000 or so clones, over 65% being singletons. Material for sequencing was PBMCs. These receptors were collected from a man aged 45-65 years in good health and CMV-seronegative.

The chain employs TRBV7-9 and TRBJ2-2; 12 bases align to TRBD1. V lost 2 bases to trimming and J lost 6 bases; unmatched junction nucleotides: 4. The CDR3 covers 16 residues. Germline CDR1 is SEHNR and CDR2 is FQNEAQ (reference sequence). The CDR3 is CASSLRGTGGAGELFF. Here the CDR3 DNA reads TGTGCCAGCAGCTTAAGGGGGACAGGGGGCGCCGGGGAGCTGTTTTTT.

This CDR3 is CSVTGAGNTIYF. CDR3 in DNA: TGCAGCGTAACAGGGGCTGGAAACACCATATATTTT. The chain employs TRBV29-1 and TRBJ1-3; 7 positions match TRBD1. The J segment lost 2 bases and the V segment lost 6 bases, leaving 1 base of the junction unmatched. This CDR3 contains 12 residues. From germline, CDR1 is SQVTM and CDR2 ANQGSEA.